This T cell receptor beta chain was captured by sequencing in a study of beta chain features in type 1 diabetes. Study as a whole: Patients looked much like healthy donors when it came to age, gender and cell yields. Researchers looked at roughly 110 million sorted cells across all samples. Regarding the study as a whole: Still unanswered here is whether HLA type influences TCRB rearrangement.

Markers CD45RO/CCR7/CD25/CD127/CD95/CD27 served to sort CD4+ naive, central memory, regulatory and stem cell-like memory cells. Germline CDR1 reads SGHVS; CDR2 reads FQNEAQ. The CDR3 runs 14 residues. Trimming removed 5 bases from V and 6 bases from J, with 14 bases in between. Expressed TCRB transcripts were sequenced because the entire RNA isolate underwent reverse transcription. Data came from immunoSEQ multiplex PCR; TCRdb stores just in-frame clones and leaves some out. Seen here are approximately 400,000 clones, approximately 16% observed once, and the top ten hold about 0.019%. Turning to this clone: Antigen unknown.

The chain combines TRBV7-8 with TRBJ2-1, with TRBD2 as a possible D gene (6 bases). The source is a woman younger than 30 in good health. Sequencing used naive CD4+ T cells from blood. CDR3 nucleotide sequence: TGTGCCAGCAGCGGCGAACGTAGCGGCAATGAGCAGTTCTTC. This gives the protein CASSGERSGNEQFF.